This TCR beta chain emerged from a study of blood T cell repertoires in COVID-19. Study-wide background: The United States, Italy and Spain were the sources of the acute and convalescent COVID-19 samples. PBMCs, B-cell-depleted T cells, or T cells were the source of the cDNA or gDNA that made up the material.

The repertoire was sequenced with immunoSEQ multiplex PCR; TCRdb's copy has only in-frame clones and lacks some. This sample has about 190,000 clones, with roughly nine tenths found just once. The CDR3 covers 17 residues. After removal of 5 bases from V and 0 bases from J, the junction contained 11 bases not matched to a gene. Germline V CDR1 and CDR2: SEHNR, FQNEAQ (reference sequence). The chain joins TRBV7-9 to TRBJ2-5; 8 bases are shared with TRBD2. Sequenced sample: peripheral blood. This TCR was recovered from a man between 65 and 80 years old with active or convalescent COVID-19. Written as DNA, the CDR3 is TGTGCCAGCAGCCCCCCGTGGACTAGCTCCAACCAAGAGACCCAGTACTTC. Encoded protein: CASSPPWTSSNQETQYF.